This T cell receptor beta chain was identified in a study of shared clonotypes between healthy human individuals. The CDR3 runs to 13 residues. CDR1 SQVTM and CDR2 ANQGSEA come from the germline V gene. Trimming cost V 7 bases and J 5 bases; bases outside gene matches: 10. TCRdb's table, derived via immunoSEQ multiplex PCR, lists solely in-frame clones and lacks some. The table shows roughly 2 million clones, with 85% to 95% occurring only once. This chain connects TRBV29-1 to TRBJ2-5; the match to TRBD1 covers 7 bases. The material sequenced was naive CD4+ T cells sorted from blood. Documented subset: CD45RA+ positively selected. This receptor was identified in a man aged 18 to 29 in good health. CDR3 DNA: TGCAGCGCAAGGGGGCAGGGAAGGGAGACCCAGTACTTC. As protein: CSARGQGRETQYF.